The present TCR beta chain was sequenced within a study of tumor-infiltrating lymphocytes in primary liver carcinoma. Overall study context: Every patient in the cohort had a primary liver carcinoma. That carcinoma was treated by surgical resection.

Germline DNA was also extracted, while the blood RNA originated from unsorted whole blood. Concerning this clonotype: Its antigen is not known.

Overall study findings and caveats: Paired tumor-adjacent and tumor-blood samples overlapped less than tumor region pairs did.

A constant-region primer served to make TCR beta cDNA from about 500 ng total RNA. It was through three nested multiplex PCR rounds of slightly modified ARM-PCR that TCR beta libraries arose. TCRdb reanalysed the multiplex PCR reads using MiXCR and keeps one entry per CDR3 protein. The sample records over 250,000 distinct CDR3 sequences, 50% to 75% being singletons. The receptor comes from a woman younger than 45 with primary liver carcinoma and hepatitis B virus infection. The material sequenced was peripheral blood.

CDR3 residues: CASSFPPNRVGNNEQFF. CDR3 coding DNA: TGTGCCAGCAGTTTCCCCCCAAACAGGGTGGGAAACAATGAGCAGTTCTTC. The chain links TRBV12-3 or TRBV12-4 to TRBJ2-1, with a tentative D call TRBD1 (6 bases). The CDR3 has 17 amino acids. Trimming pared 3 bases from V and 5 bases from J, leaving 20 bases between.